This TCR beta chain stems from a study of T cell repertoires in cytomegalovirus infection. Study-wide context: The study used recently identified HLA-C-restricted and well-studied HLA-B-restricted CMV epitopes.

A few counts support this clonotype. Its antigen is as yet unknown. TCRdb reprocessed the reads via MiXCR and lists one record per CDR3 protein. This table has about 350,000 distinct CDR3 sequences, about 35% appearing once. Sequencing used cultured PBMCs, obtained from culture after CMV antigen stimulation. The receptor's source is a human donor in good health (CMV status not recorded). Some clones in this sample may be carry-over from other donors' samples.

The CDR3 is CSALSRGRGNSPLHF. CDR3 DNA: TGCAGTGCTCTTTCCAGGGGCAGGGGCAATTCACCCCTCCACTTT. This rearrangement joins TRBV20-1 to TRBJ1-6, with D tentatively TRBD1 (6 bases). Germline V gene data show CDR1 as DFQATT and CDR2 as SNEGSKA (reference sequence). The CDR3 sequence is 15 residues long. With 5 bases removed from V and 7 bases from J, the gap between germline ends came to 18 bases.